Given below is one T cell receptor (beta chain) in context. This specimen belongs to a study of blood T cell repertoires in COVID-19. Study information: The study drew acute and convalescent COVID-19 samples from the United States, Italy and Spain. The cDNA or gDNA used as material had been derived from T cells, B-cell-depleted T cells, or PBMCs.

Original data processing: Scientists estimated how many nucleated cells there were by amplifying reference gene primers. Sequenced by immunoSEQ multiplex PCR; TCRdb stores in-frame clones only, minus some. V and J calls and clone size come straight from that table; D and trimming were deduced from the DNA. Of fewer than 300,000 clones in the sample, roughly 85% were seen once. This CDR3 has 13 residues. Trimming cost V 3 bases and J 7 bases, with 10 bases left between them. Looked up from germline, CDR1 is KGHSH and CDR2 is LQKENI. Sequencing was done on a sample of peripheral blood. The clonotype originates from a man aged 50-60 years with active or convalescent COVID-19. The chain combines TRBV18 with TRBJ2-1; possible D gene TRBD1, 5 bases. The CDR3 region is CASSPSRANEQFF. The CDR3, as DNA: TGTGCCAGCTCACCGTCCAGGGCTAATGAGCAGTTCTTC.